These 18 T cell receptor beta chains were sequenced from one sample in a study of T cell repertoires in cytomegalovirus infection. Each CDR3 protein is one row after TCRdb ran MiXCR on the reads. Of 740,000 or so distinct CDR3 sequences in the sample, under 40% are singletons; the top ten hold 2.8%. Sequencing was done on a sample of PBMCs. The receptors derive from a human donor in good health (CMV status not recorded). Some clones in this sample may be carry-over from other donors' samples.

The chain links TRBV28 to TRBJ2-2, with unresolved D. This CDR3 spans 14 amino acids. Trimming removed 4 bases at V and 1 base at J, with 7 bases between. Per germline, CDR1 MDHEN and CDR2 SYDVKM. The CDR3 is CASSWLQNTGELFF. DNA for the CDR3: TGTGCCAGCAGTTGGCTACAGAACACCGGGGAGCTGTTTTTT.

Regarding this clonotype: The junction does not match germline at one end; this may be a read error. The V and J genes are TRBV7-9 and TRBJ1-1; 8 bases align to TRBD1. Germline V gene sequence: CDR1 SEHNR, CDR2 FQNEAQ (reference sequence). The CDR3 sequence is 13 residues long. This CDR3 reads CASSFRGRTEDFF. The CDR3 nucleotides read TGTGCCAGCAGCTTCAGGGGGCGGACTGAAGATTTCTTT.

This clonotype was detected only a few times. This sequence joins TRBV7-2 and TRBJ2-5, with TRBD2 matching over 9 bases. The CDR3 consists of 16 residues. Germline V gene sequence: CDR1 SGHTA, CDR2 FQGNSA. The V and J ends lost 4 bases and 5 bases, in that order; junction bases with no gene match: 11. The CDR3 DNA follows: TGTGCCAGCAGCTCAGTGGGGACTAGCCAACGGGAGACCCAGTACTTC. Its protein product is CASSSVGTSQRETQYF.

With regard to this clonotype: The junction differs from germline at one of its ends, possibly a read error. This chain links TRBV12-3 or TRBV12-4 with TRBJ2-3; D remains unclear. The CDR3 has 12 amino acids. The CDR3 DNA follows: TGTGCCAGCAGTTTGCTGGCCGATACGCTGTATTTT. Its protein product is CASSLLADTLYF.

Only a few counts were recorded for this clonotype. Possible read error: a much larger clone is one base away. V is TRBV7-2 and J is TRBJ1-2, with 7 bases that match TRBD1. The ends lost 6 bases at V and 4 bases at J; junction bases unmatched: 11. Per the germline V gene, CDR1 is SGHTA and CDR2 is FQGNSA. The CDR3 loop spans 15 amino acids. CDR3 sequence (DNA): TGTGCCAGCAGTGGTACAGGGGCGCCCATCTATGGCTACACCTTC. Translation: CASSGTGAPIYGYTF.

This clonotype was observed many times. The rearrangement uses TRBV28 and TRBJ2-3; D is undetermined. The germline V and J ends were trimmed by 2 bases and 6 bases, with 0 bases remaining between them. The CDR3 has 10 amino acids. Germline CDR1 is MDHEN and CDR2 is SYDVKM. CDR3 loop: CASSLDTQYF. The CDR3 DNA reads TGTGCCAGCAGTTTAGATACGCAGTATTTT.

This rearrangement joins TRBV15 to TRBJ2-7; TRBD1 matches at 9 bases. The germline V gene encodes CDR1 LNHNV and CDR2 YYDKDF (reference sequence). The V segment lost 1 base and the J segment 1 base; nucleotides outside the gene matches: 8. CDR3 length: 17 amino acids. The CDR3 nucleotides read TGTGCCACCAGCAGAGCCGGGGGGACAGGGTTTTCCTACGAGCAGTACTTC. Its translation: CATSRAGGTGFSYEQYF.

The chain uses TRBV28 and TRBJ2-2, with D tentatively TRBD1 (5 bases). This CDR3 spans 16 amino acids. CDR1 and CDR2 (germline): MDHEN, SYDVKM. V was clipped by 3 bases and J by 1 base, with 12 bases between them. CDR3 nucleotides: TGTGCCAGCAGTTTTCGTGGCAGGGAGAACACCGGGGAGCTGTTTTTT. Translated, it gives CASSFRGRENTGELFF.

This clonotype was detected a few times. The CDR3 nucleotides are TGCAGTGCTACTAGCGGTCAGACCTACGAGCAGTACTTC. As protein: CSATSGQTYEQYF. The chain couples TRBV20-1 to TRBJ2-7; 7 nucleotides match TRBD2. This CDR3 spans 13 amino acids. V shed 4 bases and J 2 bases; nucleotides not matched to a gene: 5. Germline V CDR1 and CDR2: DFQATT, SNEGSKA (reference sequence).

The chain uses TRBV2 and TRBJ2-7; D call uncertain. This CDR3 spans 10 amino acids. The V gene's germline CDR1 is SNHLY and CDR2 FYNNEI. Trimming stripped 4 bases from V and 6 bases from J, with 4 bases between. The CDR3 bases are TGTGCCAGCAGTGTCCCCGAGCAGTACTTC. Translation gives CASSVPEQYF.

The V call is TRBV11-3, the J call TRBJ2-1; D not certain. CDR3 size: 12 residues. Trimming cost V 1 base and J 9 bases, with 7 bases left between them. Germline V CDR1 and CDR2: SGHNT, YENEEA. The CDR3 here is CASSLGRAEQFF. The CDR3 DNA is TGTGCCAGCAGCTTAGGTAGGGCTGAGCAGTTCTTC. Full variable domain (remainder filled in from reference TRBV11-3 and TRBJ2-1): EAGVVQSPRYKIIEKKQPVAFWCNPISGHNTLYWYLQNLGQGPELLIRYENEEAVDDSQLPKDRFSAERLKGVDSTLKIQPAELGDSAVYLCASSLGRAEQFFGPGTRLTVL.

The J gene is TRBJ1-6, the V gene TRBV12-3 or TRBV12-4; perhaps TRBD1 as D (6 bases). Between the trimmed V and J ends, which lost 5 bases and 0 bases, there was a span of 20 bases. This CDR3 contains 19 residues. CDR3 bases: TGTGCCAGCAGTCTTCGGCCGGGACACCCAGACTCCTATAATTCACCCCTCCACTTT. It encodes CASSLRPGHPDSYNSPLHF.

The rearrangement links TRBV3-1 to TRBJ1-5; D gene unclear. The CDR3 totals 15 residues. From germline, CDR1 is LGHDT and CDR2 YNNKEL (reference sequence). The V end lost 4 bases, the J end lost 5 bases, and 15 bases lay between the germline ends. CDR3 coding DNA: TGTGCCAGCAGCCCCCGAACGGGTACGCATCAGCCCCAGCATTTT. Translated: CASSPRTGTHQPQHF.

The chain couples TRBV20-1 to TRBJ2-2; weak D call: TRBD2 (5 bases). The V gene lost 2 bases and the J gene lost 4 bases, with 8 bases spanning the gap. CDR1 is DFQATT and CDR2 is SNEGSKA in the germline V gene (reference sequence). This CDR3 is built from 13 residues. In DNA, the CDR3 is TGCAGTGCTAGAAGCGGCGGCACCGGGGAGCTGTTTTTT. This codes for CSARSGGTGELFF.

V usage is TRBV19 and J usage is TRBJ1-2; TRBD1 agrees at 9 bases. CDR1 and CDR2 from the germline V gene are LNHDA and SQIVND (reference sequence). The CDR3 is 16 amino acids. V lost 6 bases and J lost 4; bases outside the gene matches: 12. The CDR3 reads CASSWTGEVSSYGYTF. The CDR3 DNA is TGTGCCAGTAGCTGGACAGGGGAAGTTTCGAGCTATGGCTACACCTTC. The entire variable domain, with the rest obtained from reference TRBV19 and TRBJ1-2, is as follows: DGGITQSPKYLFRKEGQNVTLSCEQNLNHDAMYWYRQDPGQGLRLIYYSQIVNDFQKGDIAEGYSVSREKKESFPLTVTSAQKNPTAFYLCASSWTGEVSSYGYTFGSGTRLTVV.

This clonotype has only a few counts. The chain uses TRBV2 and TRBJ2-7, with D perhaps TRBD1 (6 bases). Germline CDR1 and CDR2: SNHLY and FYNNEI. The CDR3 runs to 12 residues. Trimming left V 10 bases short and J 3 bases short, with 13 bases between. CDR3 nucleotides: TGTGCCACAGGGGAGACAGACTACGAGCAGTACTTC. Translated, it gives CATGETDYEQYF.

This clonotype showed up many times. V usage is TRBV5-5 and J usage is TRBJ1-1; 7 bases line up with TRBD1. This CDR3 has 15 residues. V trimming: 3 bases; J trimming: 2 bases; junction bases outside the gene matches: 7. Germline assignment: CDR1 SGHKS and CDR2 YYEKEE (reference sequence). For the CDR3, the DNA is TGTGCCAGCAGCTCCCGTTGGACAGGAAACACTGAAGCTTTCTTT. This gives the protein CASSSRWTGNTEAFF.

The chain combines TRBV28 with TRBJ1-1; perhaps TRBD1 as D (5 bases). This CDR3 has 13 amino acids. Trimming removed 7 bases from V and 6 bases from J, with 15 bases in between. Germline V CDR1 and CDR2: MDHEN, SYDVKM. Here the CDR3 reads CASTNLWGAEAFF. CDR3 nucleotides: TGTGCCAGCACCAACCTATGGGGGGCTGAAGCTTTCTTT.